This is a list of T cell receptor beta chains from one sample in a study of glioma-infiltrating T cells after dendritic cell vaccination. Libraries were prepared by immunoSEQ multiplex PCR; TCRdb keeps only in-frame clonotypes and omits some of them. The sample has about 64,000 clones, 82% seen once. The specimen was blood, collected before dendritic cell vaccination. The receptor set was obtained from a human donor with glioblastoma. Each CDR3 is given with its conserved first and last residue. The order of the fields is V gene, clone size, J gene, CDR3 protein. Size is omitted from some rows. Given values are once, few, many or a class for expanded clones.

v_gene: TRBV5-1
abundance: .
j_gene: TRBJ2-2
CDR3aa: CASSGGVVNTGELFF

v_gene: TRBV5-1
abundance: .
j_gene: TRBJ1-6
CDR3aa: CASSLRESSDSPLHF

v_gene: TRBV7-9
abundance: .
j_gene: TRBJ1-4
CDR3aa: CASSLSQEDEKLFF

v_gene: TRBV28
abundance: .
j_gene: TRBJ1-2
CDR3aa: CASRTTGGHTNYGYTF

v_gene: TRBV4-2
abundance: few
j_gene: TRBJ1-1
CDR3aa: CASSPTRDRVDTEAFF

v_gene: TRBV7-2
abundance: .
j_gene: TRBJ1-5
CDR3aa: CASSLVSGSNQPQHF

v_gene: TRBV19
abundance: .
j_gene: TRBJ2-5
CDR3aa: CASTGRGKETQYF

v_gene: TRBV19
abundance: .
j_gene: TRBJ1-1
CDR3aa: CASSITGGYAEAFF

v_gene: TRBV28
abundance: .
j_gene: TRBJ1-2
CDR3aa: CASSLNRLDGYTF

v_gene: TRBV19
abundance: few
j_gene: TRBJ2-1
CDR3aa: CASSHPRGPYNEQFF

v_gene: TRBV5-1
abundance: .
j_gene: TRBJ1-1
CDR3aa: CASSQDRGGTEAFF

v_gene: TRBV6-5
abundance: .
j_gene: TRBJ1-2
CDR3aa: CASSSTGSYGYTF

v_gene: TRBV6-1
abundance: .
j_gene: TRBJ1-2
CDR3aa: CASSEQGDSGYTF

v_gene: TRBV12-2
abundance: .
j_gene: TRBJ2-5
CDR3aa: CASRCLASDQETQYF

v_gene: TRBV6-5
abundance: once
j_gene: TRBJ2-5
CDR3aa: CASSFPGQPTQETQYF

v_gene: TRBV5-4
abundance: once
j_gene: TRBJ1-3
CDR3aa: CASSRDSSSGNTIYF

v_gene: TRBV6-1
abundance: .
j_gene: TRBJ2-7
CDR3aa: CASTTRTGSYEQYF

v_gene: TRBV10-2
abundance: .
j_gene: TRBJ1-2
CDR3aa: CASSALHVSGYGYTF

v_gene: TRBV19
abundance: .
j_gene: TRBJ1-5
CDR3aa: CASSMGQGSNQPQHF

v_gene: TRBV5-1
abundance: .
j_gene: TRBJ1-1
CDR3aa: CASTPSGGWPQDTEAFF

v_gene: TRBV11-3
abundance: .
j_gene: TRBJ2-7
CDR3aa: CASIAQDDSSKLTSYEQYF

v_gene: TRBV6-5
abundance: .
j_gene: TRBJ2-7
CDR3aa: CASSKTTGGSYEQYF

v_gene: TRBV28
abundance: .
j_gene: TRBJ1-6
CDR3aa: CASSGGQGARNSPLHF

v_gene: TRBV5-1
abundance: once
j_gene: TRBJ1-6
CDR3aa: CASSLMSENNSPLHF

v_gene: TRBV18
abundance: .
j_gene: TRBJ1-1
CDR3aa: CASSGAPNTEAFF

v_gene: TRBV19
abundance: .
j_gene: TRBJ2-2
CDR3aa: CATQGTAYTGELFF

v_gene: TRBV6-1
abundance: .
j_gene: TRBJ1-5
CDR3aa: CASRGETGSFQPQHF

v_gene: TRBV2
abundance: .
j_gene: TRBJ2-1
CDR3aa: CASSAPTPPRRLYGDEQFF

v_gene: TRBV6-6
abundance: .
j_gene: TRBJ1-1
CDR3aa: CASRLNGQADTEAFF

v_gene: TRBV5-4
abundance: .
j_gene: TRBJ2-2
CDR3aa: CASRLAGGRSGELFF

v_gene: TRBV6-1
abundance: .
j_gene: TRBJ2-7
CDR3aa: CASSEAGGDGEQYF

v_gene: TRBV5-1
abundance: .
j_gene: TRBJ1-6
CDR3aa: CASSPGGAWGSPLHF

v_gene: TRBV5-1
abundance: .
j_gene: TRBJ1-5
CDR3aa: CASSFSSNQPQHF

v_gene: TRBV4-1
abundance: .
j_gene: TRBJ2-1
CDR3aa: CASSQMGLAYNEQFF

v_gene: TRBV27
abundance: .
j_gene: .
CDR3aa: CASSFSVGGPYEQYF

v_gene: TRBV12-2
abundance: .
j_gene: TRBJ2-7
CDR3aa: CASRREQGSYEQYF

v_gene: TRBV6-1
abundance: .
j_gene: TRBJ1-5
CDR3aa: CASTGVDSNQPQHF

v_gene: TRBV5-1
abundance: .
j_gene: TRBJ2-1
CDR3aa: CASSIGQIGDEQFF

v_gene: TRBV5-1
abundance: .
j_gene: TRBJ2-2
CDR3aa: CASSLRDGGTGELFF

v_gene: TRBV5-6
abundance: .
j_gene: TRBJ1-3
CDR3aa: CASSLLSPGNTIYF

v_gene: TRBV28
abundance: .
j_gene: TRBJ1-5
CDR3aa: CASSKGGQGQPQHF

v_gene: TRBV5-4
abundance: .
j_gene: TRBJ2-1
CDR3aa: CASSPGTGRSGEQFF

v_gene: TRBV5-8
abundance: .
j_gene: TRBJ2-7
CDR3aa: CASDVASYEQYF

v_gene: TRBV5-1
abundance: few
j_gene: TRBJ2-7
CDR3aa: CASSLGTSNHEQYF

v_gene: TRBV2
abundance: .
j_gene: TRBJ2-7
CDR3aa: CASREAGTPYEQYF

v_gene: TRBV20-1
abundance: .
j_gene: TRBJ2-3
CDR3aa: CSARAGDTQYF